This T cell receptor beta chain was found in a study of CD8 T cells in ankylosing spondylitis. Study conclusions and caveats: Several highly homologous variants formed a TCR beta motif that appeared characteristic of ankylosing spondylitis blood.

TCRdb itself ran the 5' RACE reads through MiXCR, one entry per CDR3 protein. The sample includes about 210,000 distinct CDR3 sequences, around 8% of them seen just once. At least ten counts were recorded for this clonotype. Its antigen is undetermined. In germline, CDR1 is DFQATT, CDR2 SNEGSKA (reference sequence). The CDR3 is 15 residues long. V lost 0 bases, J lost 8 bases, and 17 bases lay in between. This receptor was identified in a female donor with ankylosing spondylitis or in good health (not recorded which). Sequences were obtained from blood, either unsorted or a sorted T cell fraction (not recorded which). This sequence joins TRBV20-1 and TRBJ2-1; D may correspond to TRBD1 or TRBD2 (5 bases each). Here the CDR3 DNA reads TGCAGTGCTAGAGACGGGGCCCGATCAGGGCATGAGCAGTTCTTC. It codes for CSARDGARSGHEQFF.